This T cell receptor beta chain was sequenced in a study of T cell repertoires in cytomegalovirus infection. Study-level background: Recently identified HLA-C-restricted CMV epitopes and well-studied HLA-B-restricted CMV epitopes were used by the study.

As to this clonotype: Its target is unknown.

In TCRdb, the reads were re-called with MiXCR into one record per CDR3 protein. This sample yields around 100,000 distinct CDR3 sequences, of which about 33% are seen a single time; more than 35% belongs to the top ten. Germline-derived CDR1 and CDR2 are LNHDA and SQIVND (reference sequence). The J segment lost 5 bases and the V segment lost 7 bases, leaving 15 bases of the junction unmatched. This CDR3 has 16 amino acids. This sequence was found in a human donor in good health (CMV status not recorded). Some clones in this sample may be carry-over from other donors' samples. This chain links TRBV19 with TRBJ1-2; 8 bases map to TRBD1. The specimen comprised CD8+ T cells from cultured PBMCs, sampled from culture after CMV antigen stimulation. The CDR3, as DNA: TGTGCCAGTACCACCTTCGAGCAGGGGGCGCGGTATGGCTACACCTTC. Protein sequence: CASTTFEQGARYGYTF.